The 32 T cell receptor beta chains below all came from one sample that was sequenced in a study of blood T cell repertoires in COVID-19. TCRdb's table, derived via immunoSEQ multiplex PCR, lists solely in-frame clones and lacks some. The sample lists a few hundred thousand clones; about 91% were seen once. Specimen: peripheral blood. The receptors here all came from a woman aged 60-75 years with acute or convalescent COVID-19.

The V call is TRBV6-4, the J call TRBJ1-1, with TRBD1 identical over 9 bases. V gave up 5 bases and J gave up 3 bases; unmatched junction bases: 7. The CDR3 is made up of 15 amino acids. CDR1 and CDR2 from the germline V gene are MRHNA and SNTAGT. This CDR3 is CASSRTGEGDTEAFF. CDR3 coding DNA: TGTGCCAGCAGTAGGACAGGGGAGGGAGACACTGAAGCTTTCTTT.

The J gene is TRBJ1-1, the V gene TRBV4-2, with D perhaps matching TRBD1 (6 bases). The CDR3 consists of 14 residues. Per germline, CDR1 LGHNA and CDR2 YNFKEQ. The germline V and J ends were trimmed by 2 bases and 4 bases, with 11 bases remaining between them. Here the CDR3 DNA reads TGTGCCAGCAGCCAAATACAGGGTGGCACTGAAGCTTTCTTT. Its translation: CASSQIQGGTEAFF.

This chain links TRBV6-1 with TRBJ1-2; weak D call: TRBD1 (5 bases). Trimming pared 3 bases from V and 9 bases from J, leaving 17 bases between. The V gene's germline CDR1 is MNHNS and CDR2 SASEGT. The CDR3 has 14 residues. The CDR3 nucleotides read TGTGCCAGCAGTGACGCGGACACGGGTCTTCGCTACACCTTC. It translates to CASSDADTGLRYTF.

This chain uses TRBV27 with TRBJ1-5; no clear D gene. The germline gives CDR1 MNHEY, CDR2 SMNVEV (reference sequence). Trimming shortened V by 5 bases and J by 4 bases, and 15 bases separated the two germline ends. This CDR3 has 15 residues. CDR3 in amino acids: CASSPPGVGNQPQHF. CDR3 sequence (DNA): TGTGCCAGCAGTCCTCCCGGGGTTGGTAATCAGCCCCAGCATTTT.

This clone was seen a few times. The V call is TRBV7-9, the J call TRBJ1-6; unclear D gene. The length of the CDR3 is 14 residues. Germline V lookup: CDR1 SEHNR, CDR2 FQNEAQ (reference sequence). The germline V and J ends were trimmed by 3 bases and 5 bases, with 8 bases remaining between them. Here the CDR3 DNA reads TGTGCCAGCAGCTTTAACGGGAATAATTCACCCCTCCACTTT. This translates into CASSFNGNNSPLHF.

The V call is TRBV28, the J call TRBJ1-1; D is unresolved. The CDR3 spans 11 residues. Germline CDR1 is MDHEN and CDR2 is SYDVKM. V was cut by 6 bases and J by 7 bases, with 9 bases left in between. The CDR3 loop is CASSRGSEAFF. The CDR3 DNA reads TGTGCCAGCAGCCGGGGTAGTGAAGCTTTCTTT. Drawing the rest from reference TRBV28 and TRBJ1-1, the complete variable domain is DVKVTQSSRYLVKRTGEKVFLECVQDMDHENMFWYRQDPGLGLRLIYFSYDVKMKEKGDIPEGYSVSREKKERFSLILESASTNQTSMYLCASSRGSEAFFGQGTRLTVV.

This chain links TRBV19 with TRBJ2-1; a possible D gene is TRBD2 (6 bases). CDR3 length: 16 amino acids. V lost 5 bases to trimming and J lost 5 bases, with 19 bases between them. Germline V gene sequence: CDR1 LNHDA, CDR2 SQIVND (reference sequence). Here the CDR3 DNA reads TGTGCCAGTAGTCCGAGGGGAGGTATTTGGGACAATGAGCAGTTCTTC. It specifies CASSPRGGIWDNEQFF.

The chain recombines TRBV6-1 with TRBJ2-3; D is possibly TRBD1 (6 bases). Trimming took off 3 bases at V and 0 bases at J, with 13 bases between the two ends. CDR1 is MNHNS, CDR2 SASEGT, per germline. This CDR3 has 16 residues. The CDR3 is CASSDQWDISTDTQYF. CDR3 in DNA: TGTGCCAGCAGTGATCAGTGGGACATAAGCACAGATACGCAGTATTTT.

This chain connects TRBV7-3 to TRBJ2-3, with TRBD2 matching 10 bases. Germline-derived CDR1 and CDR2 are SGHTA and FQGTGA. The J segment lost 3 bases and the V segment lost 5 bases, leaving 8 bases of the junction unmatched. CDR3 length equals 16 residues. The CDR3 DNA is TGTGCCAGCAGCCTCCTAGCGGGAGAGGGTACAGATACGCAGTATTTT. Encoded protein: CASSLLAGEGTDTQYF.

The chain couples TRBV28 to TRBJ2-5; 15 positions match TRBD2. From germline, CDR1 is MDHEN and CDR2 SYDVKM. This CDR3 contains 15 residues. Germline trimming cut 5 bases from V and 3 bases from J; bases unmatched to any gene: 1. The CDR3, as DNA: TGTGCCAGCAGTCGGACTAGCGGGGGGGAAGAGACCCAGTACTTC. Its protein product is CASSRTSGGEETQYF.

This chain connects TRBV5-1 to TRBJ1-5; TRBD1 aligns across 7 bases. This CDR3 is 14 amino acids long. The germline gives CDR1 SGHRS, CDR2 YFSETQ. Losses at the gene ends were 4 bases for V and 3 bases for J; bases not matched to a gene: 4. The CDR3, as DNA: TGCGCCAGCAGCACAGGGGTGGACAATCAGCCCCAGCATTTT. Amino acid sequence: CASSTGVDNQPQHF.

The gene calls are TRBV6-2 or TRBV6-3 and TRBJ1-2; TRBD1 aligns across 8 bases. With 6 bases clipped from V and 5 bases from J, the junction kept 14 bases outside the gene matches. CDR3 length: 16 amino acids. In germline, CDR1 is MNHEY, CDR2 SVGEGT. The DNA of the CDR3 is TGTGCCAGCAGCCGGGACAGGCCGAATAGTGGGTATGGCTACACCTTC. This translates into CASSRDRPNSGYGYTF.

Remarks on this clone: The junction departs from the called germline gene at one end, perhaps through a read error. The V and J genes are TRBV24-1 and TRBJ1-1; 8 bases match TRBD1. Germline CDR1 is KGHDR and CDR2 is SFDVKD. CDR3 size: 12 residues. Written as DNA, the CDR3 is TGTGCCACCAGTGGTGGGACAGGCTTATTCTCCTTT. It is translated as CATSGGTGLFSF.

The chain recombines TRBV4-1 with TRBJ2-2; weak D call: TRBD1 (5 bases). V was trimmed by 3 bases and J by 1 base, leaving 6 bases between them. This CDR3 has 14 residues. The V gene's germline CDR1 is MGHRA and CDR2 YSYEKL. The CDR3 nucleotides read TGCGCCAGCAGCCATGGACAGAACACCGGGGAGCTGTTTTTT. This translates into CASSHGQNTGELFF.

This clone was recorded once. This rearrangement joins TRBV27 to TRBJ1-5; perhaps TRBD1 as D (5 bases). Germline CDR1 MNHEY, CDR2 SMNVEV (reference sequence). Between the trimmed V and J ends, which lost 4 bases and 2 bases, there was a span of 12 bases. This CDR3 has 15 amino acids. CDR3 coding DNA: TGTGCCAGCAGTTGGGAGGGGTCGGGCAATCAGCCCCAGCATTTT. Protein: CASSWEGSGNQPQHF.

The chain combines TRBV27 with TRBJ1-6; D gene uncertain. Trimming shortened V by 5 bases and J by 5 bases, and 13 bases separated the two germline ends. Germline loops: CDR1 MNHEY, CDR2 SMNVEV (reference sequence). The CDR3 covers 15 residues. The CDR3 DNA is TGTGCCAGCAGTCTCCGAAACAGCAATAATTCACCCCTCCACTTT. It specifies CASSLRNSNNSPLHF.

The rearrangement joins TRBV5-4 to TRBJ2-1, with 12 positions matching TRBD2. The CDR3 is made up of 15 amino acids. V trimming: 4 bases; J trimming: 5 bases; junction bases outside the gene matches: 4. The germline CDR1 and CDR2 sequences are SGHNT and YYREEE (reference sequence). CDR3 DNA: TGTGCCAGCAGCCGTCTAGCGGGAGGGAACAATGAGCAGTTCTTC. Translation: CASSRLAGGNNEQFF.

V gene TRBV28 combines with J gene TRBJ1-2; 10 nucleotides match TRBD1. V lost 4 bases, J lost 6 bases, and 8 bases stayed unmatched. Germline CDR1 is MDHEN and CDR2 is SYDVKM. The CDR3 length is 15 residues. The CDR3 DNA reads as TGTGCCAGCAGTTCACCCCGGGACAGGGGAGATGGCTACACCTTC. Protein: CASSSPRDRGDGYTF.

This clone has a handful of counts. The chain combines TRBV27 with TRBJ2-2; D perhaps matches TRBD1 (6 bases). The CDR3 spans 15 residues. Germline V gene sequence: CDR1 MNHEY, CDR2 SMNVEV (reference sequence). Trimming took off 9 bases at V and 1 base at J, with 15 bases between the two ends. The CDR3 nucleotides read TGTGCCAGGCCTTTAACAGGGAAGAACACCGGGGAGCTGTTTTTT. It translates to CARPLTGKNTGELFF.

The chain couples TRBV27 to TRBJ1-4, with D perhaps TRBD1 (6 bases). The V gene lost 5 bases and the J gene lost 3 bases, with 10 bases spanning the gap. CDR3 length: 14 residues. In germline, CDR1 is MNHEY, CDR2 SMNVEV (reference sequence). This chain's CDR3 is CASSQGFANEKLFF. Written as DNA, the CDR3 is TGTGCCAGCAGTCAGGGGTTCGCTAATGAAAAACTGTTTTTT. The full variable domain, completed using reference TRBV27 and TRBJ1-4, is EAQVTQNPRYLITVTGKKLTVTCSQNMNHEYMSWYRQDPGLGLRQIYYSMNVEVTDKGDVPEGYKVSRKEKRNFPLILESPSPNQTSLYFCASSQGFANEKLFFGSGTQLSVL.

The chain links TRBV27 to TRBJ2-7; the D gene is possibly TRBD2 (5 bases). V dropped 5 bases and J dropped 4 bases, with 21 bases sitting between them. Germline values: CDR1 MNHEY, CDR2 SMNVEV (reference sequence). CDR3 size: 16 residues. CDR3 nucleotides: TGTGCCAGCAGTGCGGGTGGGATCGTCAGGTCTTACGAGCAGTACTTC. This sequence encodes CASSAGGIVRSYEQYF.

This chain connects TRBV28 to TRBJ2-7, with D maybe TRBD2 (5 bases). V lost 3 bases to trimming and J lost 2 bases, with 8 bases between them. Germline loops: CDR1 MDHEN, CDR2 SYDVKM. This CDR3 contains 13 residues. DNA for the CDR3: TGTGCCAGCAGTTTTAGCGCCGCCTACGAGCAGTACTTC. Protein product: CASSFSAAYEQYF.

A note on this clone: The sample contains more than one DNA sequence encoding this CDR3. The rearrangement joins TRBV15 to TRBJ1-2, with a possible D match to TRBD1 (5 bases). Germline CDR1 reads LNHNV; CDR2 reads YYDKDF (reference sequence). This CDR3 comprises 14 residues. V lost 0 bases, J lost 2 bases, and 7 bases lay in between. The CDR3 loop is CATSRDRANYGYTF. CDR3 nucleotide sequence: TGTGCCACCAGCAGAGACAGGGCCAACTATGGCTACACCTTC.

The rearrangement uses TRBV2 and TRBJ1-1, with 9 bases aligning to TRBD1. V dropped 6 bases and J dropped 1; count of bases not matched to a gene: 6. The germline V gene encodes CDR1 SNHLY and CDR2 FYNNEI. This CDR3 is built from 15 residues. The CDR3 here is CASSETGGRNTEAFF. Here the CDR3 DNA reads TGTGCCAGCAGCGAAACAGGGGGCAGGAACACTGAAGCTTTCTTT.

In this sample, this clone turned up once. The chain couples TRBV13 to TRBJ1-2; 11 positions match TRBD1. Germline-derived CDR1 and CDR2 are PRHDT and FYEKMQ (reference sequence). V lost 4 bases to trimming and J lost 6 bases; unmatched junction nucleotides: 7. CDR3 size: 15 residues. CDR3 in DNA: TGTGCCAGCAGCTCTGAAGGGACAGGGGGAGATGGCTACACCTTC. This gives the protein CASSSEGTGGDGYTF.

The chain has TRBV15 and TRBJ2-3; maybe TRBD2 (7 bases). The CDR3 has 16 residues. V dropped 3 bases and J dropped 3 bases, with 16 bases sitting between them. Germline V gene data show CDR1 as LNHNV and CDR2 as YYDKDF (reference sequence). The CDR3 is CATSSEGGRGTDTQYF. The CDR3 DNA reads TGTGCCACCAGCAGCGAGGGGGGGAGAGGGACAGATACGCAGTATTTT.

The chain has TRBV27 and TRBJ2-3; 8 bases fit TRBD1. The V gene's germline CDR1 is MNHEY and CDR2 SMNVEV (reference sequence). The CDR3 spans 15 residues. After removal of 7 bases from V and 1 base from J, the junction contained 7 bases not matched to a gene. This chain's CDR3 is CASTSQGAGTDTQYF. In DNA form, the CDR3 reads TGTGCCAGCACCTCGCAGGGGGCAGGCACAGATACGCAGTATTTT.

The rearrangement links TRBV6-2 or TRBV6-3 to TRBJ1-5, with no clear D. CDR1 is MNHEY and CDR2 is SVGEGT in the germline V gene. CDR3 length equals 18 residues. The V end lost 6 bases, the J end lost 0 bases, and 21 bases lay between the germline ends. This CDR3 is CASSRPFSTRDSNQPQHF. In DNA form, the CDR3 reads TGTGCCAGCAGCCGACCCTTTTCCACCCGGGATAGCAATCAGCCCCAGCATTTT.

The table lists this clone with a few counts. The rearrangement joins TRBV30 to TRBJ1-4; the D is unclear. With 4 bases removed from V and 3 bases from J, the gap between germline ends came to 6 bases. The CDR3 sequence is 12 residues long. CDR1 and CDR2 from the germline V gene are GTSNPN and SVGIG (reference sequence). CDR3 residues: CAWNRANEKLFF. DNA of the CDR3: TGTGCCTGGAACCGGGCTAATGAAAAACTGTTTTTT.

CDR3 in amino acids: CASSLDQMNTEAFF. CDR3 in DNA: TGTGCCAGCAGCTTAGATCAGATGAACACTGAAGCTTTCTTT. The rearrangement joins TRBV7-9 to TRBJ1-1; D remains ambiguous. Per germline, CDR1 SEHNR and CDR2 FQNEAQ (reference sequence). Trimming stripped 1 base from V and 0 bases from J, with 6 bases between. The CDR3 sequence is 14 residues long.

This clone was seen just once. CDR3: CASSPWDRVCTEAFF. CDR3 DNA: TGTGCCAGCAGCCCCTGGGACAGGGTTTGCACTGAAGCTTTCTTT. This chain connects TRBV21-1 to TRBJ1-1; TRBD1, the D gene given by the table, was not confirmed from the DNA. TRBV21-1 corresponds to a pseudogene. The CDR3 totals 15 residues.

This clone was detected only a few times. This chain joins TRBV28 and TRBJ1-2; D not resolved. The CDR3 contains 12 residues. Germline V gives CDR1 MDHEN, CDR2 SYDVKM. V gave up 5 bases and J gave up 8 bases, with 12 bases separating them. DNA of the CDR3: TGTGCCAGCAGTCCCCAAAGGGAGGGCTACACCTTC. This sequence encodes CASSPQREGYTF.